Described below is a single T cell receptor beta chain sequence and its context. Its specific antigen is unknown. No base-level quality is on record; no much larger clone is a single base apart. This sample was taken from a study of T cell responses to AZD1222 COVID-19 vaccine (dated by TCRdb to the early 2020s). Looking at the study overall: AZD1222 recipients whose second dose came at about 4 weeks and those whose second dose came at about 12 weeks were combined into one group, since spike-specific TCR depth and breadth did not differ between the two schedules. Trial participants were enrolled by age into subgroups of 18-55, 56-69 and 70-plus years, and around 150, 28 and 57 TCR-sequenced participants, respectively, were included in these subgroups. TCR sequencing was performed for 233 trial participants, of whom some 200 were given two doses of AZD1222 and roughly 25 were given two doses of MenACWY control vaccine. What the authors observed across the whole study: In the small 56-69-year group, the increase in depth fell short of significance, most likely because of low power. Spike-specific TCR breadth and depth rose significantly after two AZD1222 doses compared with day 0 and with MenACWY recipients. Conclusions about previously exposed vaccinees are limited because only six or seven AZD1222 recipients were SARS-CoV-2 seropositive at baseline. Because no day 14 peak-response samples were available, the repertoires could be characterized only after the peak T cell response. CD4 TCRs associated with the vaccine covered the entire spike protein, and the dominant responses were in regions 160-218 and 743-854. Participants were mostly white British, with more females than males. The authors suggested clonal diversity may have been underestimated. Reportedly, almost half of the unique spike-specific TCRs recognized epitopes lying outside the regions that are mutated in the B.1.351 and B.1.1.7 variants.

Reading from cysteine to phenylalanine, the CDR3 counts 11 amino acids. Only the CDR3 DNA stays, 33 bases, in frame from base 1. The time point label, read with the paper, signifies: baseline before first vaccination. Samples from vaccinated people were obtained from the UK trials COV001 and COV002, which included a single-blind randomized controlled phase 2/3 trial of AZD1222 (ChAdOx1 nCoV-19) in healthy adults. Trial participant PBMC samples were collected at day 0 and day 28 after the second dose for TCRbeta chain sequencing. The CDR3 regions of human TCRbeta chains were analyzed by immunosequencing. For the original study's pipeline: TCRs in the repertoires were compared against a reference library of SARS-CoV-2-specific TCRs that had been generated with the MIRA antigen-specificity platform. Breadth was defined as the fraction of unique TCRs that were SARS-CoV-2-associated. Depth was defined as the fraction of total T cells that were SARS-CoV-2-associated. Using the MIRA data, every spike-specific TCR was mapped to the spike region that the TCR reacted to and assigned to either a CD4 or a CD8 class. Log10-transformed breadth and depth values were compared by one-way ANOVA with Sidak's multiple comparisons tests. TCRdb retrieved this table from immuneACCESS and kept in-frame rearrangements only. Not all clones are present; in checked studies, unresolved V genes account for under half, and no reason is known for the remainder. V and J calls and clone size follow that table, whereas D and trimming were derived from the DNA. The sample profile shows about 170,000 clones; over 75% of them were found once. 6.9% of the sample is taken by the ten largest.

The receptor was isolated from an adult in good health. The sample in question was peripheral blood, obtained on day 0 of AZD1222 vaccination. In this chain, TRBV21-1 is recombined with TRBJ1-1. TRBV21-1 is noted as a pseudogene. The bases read TGTGCCAGCAGCGTACACAGCGCGGCTTTCTTT. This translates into CASSVHSAAFF.